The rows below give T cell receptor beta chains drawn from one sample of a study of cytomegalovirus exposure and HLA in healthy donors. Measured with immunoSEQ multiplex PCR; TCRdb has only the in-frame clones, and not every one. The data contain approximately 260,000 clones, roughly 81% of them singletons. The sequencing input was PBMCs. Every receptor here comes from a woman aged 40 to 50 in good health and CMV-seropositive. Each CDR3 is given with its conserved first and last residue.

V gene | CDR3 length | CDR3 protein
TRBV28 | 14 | CASSFPDRVYEQYF
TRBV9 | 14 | CASSPSWASNEQFF
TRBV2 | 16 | CASSANSGRERSEQFF
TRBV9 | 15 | CASSGRDSSTDTQYF
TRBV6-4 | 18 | CASRRTGVDSSGANVLTF
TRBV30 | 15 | CAWSGQRESYNEQFF
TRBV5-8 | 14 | CASSFRDRVNEQYF
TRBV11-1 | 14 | CASSLATSQETQYF
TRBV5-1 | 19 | CASSLEGTIPFGGGEKLFF
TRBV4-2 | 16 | CASSPADSGSYNEQFF
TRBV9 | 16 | CASSVVGAGAEDTQYF
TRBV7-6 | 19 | CASSLARGTGGSGANVLTF
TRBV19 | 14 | CASSIEGGNTEAFF
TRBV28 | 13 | CASSLEVHYGYTF
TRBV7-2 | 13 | CASTEGGRLGYTF
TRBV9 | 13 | CASSVGRDSEQFF
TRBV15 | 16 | CATSRGGGAYTGELFF
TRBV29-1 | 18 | CSVEKAGQGRGNTGELFF
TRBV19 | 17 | CASSRTRSIRGTDTQYF
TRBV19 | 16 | CASSIVSVRGAYEQYF
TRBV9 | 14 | CASSQGLATYEQYF
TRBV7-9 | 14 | CASSYLQGGHGYTF
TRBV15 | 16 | CATSRDFGGKLQPQHF
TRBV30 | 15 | CAWKGQGEANYGYTF
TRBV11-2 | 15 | CASSNGQRVSYEQYF
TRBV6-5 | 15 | CASSYGQGAGNTIYF
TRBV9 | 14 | CASSSAGAGGELFF
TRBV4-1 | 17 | CASSQETGSSDNSPLHF
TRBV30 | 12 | CAWSTSVAEQFF
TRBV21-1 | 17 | CASSNTSGVSGANVLTF
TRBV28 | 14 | CASSLGQGTYGYTF
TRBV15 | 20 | CATSGGLLLLPGGSNYGYTF
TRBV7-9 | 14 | CASSPRTSRETQYF
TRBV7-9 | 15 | CSSSLRRETYNEQFF
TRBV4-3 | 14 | CASSPTTGNYGYTF
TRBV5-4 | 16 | CASRPGTGLSYNEQFF
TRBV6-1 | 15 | CASSEADRGSYGYTF
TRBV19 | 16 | CASSILLAGGIDEQYF
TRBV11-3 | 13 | CASSATGTDTQYF
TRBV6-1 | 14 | CASSENPGGNIQYF
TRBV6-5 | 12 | CASYKNTGELFF
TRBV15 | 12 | CATSRDGYEQYF
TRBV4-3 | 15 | CASSQESFGSGEQFF
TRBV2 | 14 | CASSEATKDYGYTF
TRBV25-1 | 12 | CASSSSGFEQFF
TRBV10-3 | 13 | CAIRRQGSYEQYF
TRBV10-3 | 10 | CATGADTQYF
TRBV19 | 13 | CASRDSSTYEQYF